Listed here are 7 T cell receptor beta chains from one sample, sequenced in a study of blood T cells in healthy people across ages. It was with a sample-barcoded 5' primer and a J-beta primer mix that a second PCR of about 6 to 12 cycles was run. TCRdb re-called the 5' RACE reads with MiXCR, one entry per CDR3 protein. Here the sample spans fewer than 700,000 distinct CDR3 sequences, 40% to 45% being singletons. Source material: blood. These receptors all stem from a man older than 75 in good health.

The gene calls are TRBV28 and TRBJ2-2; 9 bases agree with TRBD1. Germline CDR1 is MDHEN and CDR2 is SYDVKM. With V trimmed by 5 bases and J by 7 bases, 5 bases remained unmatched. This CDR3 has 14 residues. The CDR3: CASSKGTGSGELFF. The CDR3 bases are TGTGCCAGCAGTAAAGGGACAGGGAGCGGGGAGCTGTTTTTT.

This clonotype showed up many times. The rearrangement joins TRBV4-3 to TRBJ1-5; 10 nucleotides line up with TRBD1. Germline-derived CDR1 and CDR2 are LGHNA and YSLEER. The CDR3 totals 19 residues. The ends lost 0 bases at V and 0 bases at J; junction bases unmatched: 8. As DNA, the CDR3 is TGCGCCAGCAGCCAAGATCTGGGGACAGGGGCCTATAGCAATCAGCCCCAGCATTTT. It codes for CASSQDLGTGAYSNQPQHF.

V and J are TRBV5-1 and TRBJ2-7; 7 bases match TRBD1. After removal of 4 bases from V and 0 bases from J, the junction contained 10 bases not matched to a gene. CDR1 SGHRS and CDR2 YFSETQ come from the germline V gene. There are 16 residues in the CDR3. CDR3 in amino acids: CASSRTGQRTSYEQYF. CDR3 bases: TGCGCCAGCAGCCGTACGGGACAGCGAACCTCCTACGAGCAGTACTTC.

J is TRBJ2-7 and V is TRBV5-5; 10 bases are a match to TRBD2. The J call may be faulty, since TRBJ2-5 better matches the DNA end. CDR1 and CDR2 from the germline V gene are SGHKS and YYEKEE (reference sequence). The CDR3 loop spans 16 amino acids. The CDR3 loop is CASSLLVAGGTETQYF. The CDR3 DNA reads TGTGCCAGCAGCTTGTTGGTAGCGGGAGGCACAGAGACCCAGTACTTC.

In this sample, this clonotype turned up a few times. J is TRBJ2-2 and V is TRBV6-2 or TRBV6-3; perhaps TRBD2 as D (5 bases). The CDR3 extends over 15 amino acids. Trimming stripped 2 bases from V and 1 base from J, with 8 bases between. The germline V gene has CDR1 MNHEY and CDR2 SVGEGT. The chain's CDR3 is CASSYEGVNTGELFF. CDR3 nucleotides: TGTGCCAGCAGTTACGAGGGAGTGAACACCGGGGAGCTGTTTTTT.

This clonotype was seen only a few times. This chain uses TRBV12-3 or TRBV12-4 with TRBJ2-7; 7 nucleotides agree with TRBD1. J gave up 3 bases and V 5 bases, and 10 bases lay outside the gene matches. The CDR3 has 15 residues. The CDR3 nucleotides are TGTGCCAGCAGTCGAACAGGGGCCCTGGGCTACGAGCAGTACTTC. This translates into CASSRTGALGYEQYF.

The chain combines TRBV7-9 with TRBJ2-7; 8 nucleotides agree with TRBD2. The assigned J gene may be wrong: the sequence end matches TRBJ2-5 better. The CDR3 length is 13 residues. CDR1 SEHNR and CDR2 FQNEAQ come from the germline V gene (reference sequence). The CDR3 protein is CASRPGGGETQYF. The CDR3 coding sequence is TGTGCCAGCAGGCCCGGGGGGGGAGAGACCCAGTACTTC.